Shown below are 22 T cell receptor beta chains from a single sample sequenced in a study of vaccination and CD4 T cells after COVID-19. The time point denotes: late sampling 161 to 241 days after vaccination in three convalescent patients. TCRdb independently ran MiXCR on the PCR reads; one entry per CDR3 protein. The table shows 25,000 to 30,000 distinct CDR3 sequences, with roughly 50% occurring only once. The sample here was CD4+ T cells from blood, taken about 7 months after SARS-CoV-2 vaccination. The receptors derive from a human donor who had recovered from COVID-19.

The chain has TRBV28 and TRBJ2-7, with 8 bases aligning to TRBD1. CDR1 is MDHEN, CDR2 SYDVKM, per germline. The CDR3 totals 16 residues. Trimming removed 5 bases from V and 0 bases from J; junction bases left unmatched: 9. In DNA form, the CDR3 reads TGTGCCAGCAGTGGTCGGGGGACAGGTTACTCCTACGAGCAGTACTTC. This gives the protein CASSGRGTGYSYEQYF.

This clonotype has just a few counts. This chain joins TRBV7-6 and TRBJ2-2; D call uncertain. Trimming pared 2 bases from V and 0 bases from J, leaving 4 bases between. The CDR3 has 14 residues. In germline, CDR1 is SGHVS, CDR2 FNYEAQ. CDR3 nucleotide sequence: TGTGCCAGCAGCTTAAACCCGAACACCGGGGAGCTGTTTTTT. Its translation is CASSLNPNTGELFF.

V is TRBV27 and J is TRBJ2-3; 11 nucleotides agree with TRBD2. The germline gives CDR1 MNHEY, CDR2 SMNVEV (reference sequence). V shed 6 bases and J 0 bases; nucleotides not matched to a gene: 2. CDR3 size: 15 residues. This chain's CDR3 is CASSPSGGSTDTQYF. DNA for the CDR3: TGTGCCAGCAGCCCTAGCGGGGGGAGCACAGATACGCAGTATTTT.

The chain combines TRBV27 with TRBJ2-7, with 7 bases matching TRBD1. Germline V gene data show CDR1 as MNHEY and CDR2 as SMNVEV (reference sequence). V shed 3 bases, J shed 3 bases, and the junction held 2 bases outside the gene matches. CDR3 length equals 13 residues. This CDR3 is CASSFGTDYEQYF. The DNA for the CDR3 is TGTGCCAGCAGTTTCGGGACAGACTACGAGCAGTACTTC.

This chain connects TRBV20-1 to TRBJ2-5; TRBD2 matches at 9 bases. Germline V CDR1 and CDR2: DFQATT, SNEGSKA (reference sequence). This CDR3 is built from 13 residues. Losses at the gene ends were 7 bases for V and 2 bases for J; bases not matched to a gene: 5. The chain's CDR3 is CSEASGTQETQYF. The CDR3 bases are TGCAGTGAGGCTAGCGGGACGCAAGAGACCCAGTACTTC.

This clonotype has only one observation. The chain links TRBV28 to TRBJ2-5; TRBD2 agrees at 11 bases. Trimming cost V 6 bases and J 2 bases; bases outside gene matches: 11. The CDR3 is 17 amino acids. The germline V gene has CDR1 MDHEN and CDR2 SYDVKM. In DNA form, the CDR3 reads TGTGCCAGCAGAATAGCGGGAGGGCTCTCACTACAAGAGACCCAGTACTTC. The encoded protein is CASRIAGGLSLQETQYF.

The chain combines TRBV29-1 with TRBJ2-1, with D possibly matching TRBD2 (6 bases). The CDR3 covers 14 residues. With 3 bases removed from V and 3 bases from J, the gap between germline ends came to 12 bases. In germline, CDR1 is SQVTM, CDR2 ANQGSEA. CDR3 nucleotides: TGCAGCGTTGAGAGGCGGGGCCACTACAATGAGCAGTTCTTC. This gives the protein CSVERRGHYNEQFF.

V gene TRBV7-9 combines with J gene TRBJ1-1; no definite D call. The CDR3 sequence is 15 residues long. V lost 3 bases and J 5 bases, leaving 16 bases between the germline ends. Germline V CDR1 and CDR2: SEHNR, FQNEAQ (reference sequence). The CDR3 sequence is CASSFGSPGFTEAFF. The CDR3 DNA sequence: TGTGCCAGCAGCTTTGGCTCCCCGGGTTTTACTGAAGCTTTCTTT.

The chain joins TRBV15 to TRBJ1-1; D ambiguous. Looked up from germline, CDR1 is LNHNV and CDR2 is YYDKDF (reference sequence). V shed 1 base and J shed 0 bases, with 3 bases lying between them. CDR3 length: 13 amino acids. CDR3 residues: CATSRVMNTEAFF. The CDR3 nucleotides read TGTGCCACCAGCAGAGTAATGAACACTGAAGCTTTCTTT.

The rearrangement links TRBV2 to TRBJ2-7, with 16 bases fitting TRBD2. CDR1 and CDR2 from the germline V gene are SNHLY and FYNNEI. V lost 4 bases, J lost 7 bases, and 4 bases stayed unmatched. This CDR3 has 15 amino acids. DNA for the CDR3: TGTGCCAGCAGTGTGGGACTAGCGGGAGGGGTAGAGCAGTACTTC. Its protein is CASSVGLAGGVEQYF.

The rearrangement uses TRBV7-9 and TRBJ2-5; the D gene is possibly TRBD1 (6 bases). Germline V lookup: CDR1 SEHNR, CDR2 FQNEAQ (reference sequence). The CDR3 sequence is 15 residues long. The germline V and J ends were trimmed by 1 base and 5 bases, with 14 bases remaining between them. CDR3 sequence reads: CASSLGTGKVETQYF. The CDR3 DNA is TGTGCCAGCAGCTTAGGAACAGGGAAGGTTGAGACCCAGTACTTC.

The chain links TRBV29-1 to TRBJ2-7; possible D gene TRBD2, 5 bases. V gave up 4 bases and J gave up 2 bases, with 9 bases separating them. Germline CDR1 is SQVTM and CDR2 is ANQGSEA. The CDR3 totals 12 residues. The CDR3 here is CSVVGRAYEQYF. The CDR3 DNA sequence: TGCAGCGTTGTAGGGAGAGCCTACGAGCAGTACTTC.

This chain links TRBV7-2 with TRBJ2-2, with 8 positions matching TRBD2. The CDR3 spans 17 residues. Germline V gene sequence: CDR1 SGHTA, CDR2 FQGNSA. The trim removed 0 bases at V and 4 bases at J, leaving 7 bases unmatched. CDR3 region: CASSLAGTRWGTGELFF. For the CDR3, the DNA is TGTGCCAGCAGCTTAGCCGGGACTAGGTGGGGCACCGGGGAGCTGTTTTTT.

This clonotype came up once. The chain links TRBV20-1 to TRBJ2-7, with TRBD1 matching 7 bases. V was clipped by 6 bases and J by 1 base; unmatched bases: 9. CDR1 is DFQATT and CDR2 is SNEGSKA in the germline V gene (reference sequence). The CDR3 loop spans 14 amino acids. CDR3 residues: CSAHTWDRSYEQYF. The CDR3 DNA follows: TGCAGTGCCCATACTTGGGACAGATCCTACGAGCAGTACTTC.

The chain uses TRBV4-1 and TRBJ2-5; the D call may be TRBD1 or TRBD2 (5 bases each). The CDR3 has 17 residues. Per germline, CDR1 MGHRA and CDR2 YSYEKL. V was cut by 1 base and J by 5 bases, with 20 bases left in between. The CDR3 here is CASSQGGGQVVGETQYF. The CDR3 nucleotides are TGCGCCAGCAGCCAAGGGGGCGGGCAGGTAGTTGGTGAGACCCAGTACTTC.

The J gene is TRBJ2-7, the V gene TRBV20-1; D is perhaps TRBD2 (5 bases). Trimming shortened V by 8 bases and J by 1 base, and 15 bases separated the two germline ends. The CDR3 is 13 residues long. Germline V gives CDR1 DFQATT, CDR2 SNEGSKA (reference sequence). The chain's CDR3 is CSPSRSGSYEQYF. The CDR3 nucleotides read TGCAGTCCCAGTCGGAGCGGATCCTACGAGCAGTACTTC.

The rearrangement links TRBV6-4 to TRBJ2-7; TRBD1 might be the D (6 bases). Trimming shortened V by 0 bases and J by 5 bases, and 14 bases separated the two germline ends. CDR3 length equals 15 residues. From germline, CDR1 is MRHNA and CDR2 SNTAGT. The CDR3 DNA is TGTGCCAGCAGTGACTCTTCGACAGGACGGGACGAGCAGTACTTC. It yields the protein CASSDSSTGRDEQYF.

The chain recombines TRBV6-5 with TRBJ2-3, with D possibly TRBD2 on 5 matching bases. The ends were cut back, 4 bases at V and 5 bases at J, with 10 bases in the middle. Germline CDR1 MNHEY, CDR2 SVGAGI. The CDR3 extends over 13 amino acids. The CDR3 DNA reads as TGTGCCAGCAGTTTCTACAGCGGAGATACGCAGTATTTT. This codes for CASSFYSGDTQYF.

The chain carries TRBV6-1 and TRBJ2-6; D not resolved. V was shortened by 6 bases and J by 0 bases, with 18 bases between the two germline ends. CDR3 length equals 18 residues. The germline CDR1 and CDR2 sequences are MNHNS and SASEGT. The CDR3 loop reads CASSRRITISSGANVLTF. For the CDR3, the DNA is TGTGCCAGCAGCCGACGCATTACTATAAGCTCTGGGGCCAACGTCCTGACTTTC.

By share of the sample, this clonotype is medium-sized (0.01 to 0.1%). The chain is built from TRBV7-6 and TRBJ2-5; perhaps D is TRBD1 or TRBD2 (7 bases each). Germline CDR1 and CDR2: SGHVS and FNYEAQ. The V gene lost 0 bases and the J gene lost 2 bases, with 13 bases spanning the gap. This CDR3 region has 16 residues. Here the CDR3 DNA reads TGTGCCAGCAGCTTAGCGGGAGGGGGCTTACAAGAGACCCAGTACTTC. This encodes CASSLAGGGLQETQYF.

This clonotype was counted only a few times. J is TRBJ1-2 and V is TRBV4-1; D is undetermined. This CDR3 has 15 residues. V was cut by 0 bases and J by 6 bases, with 14 bases left in between. Germline CDR1 is MGHRA and CDR2 is YSYEKL. As DNA, the CDR3 is TGCGCCAGCAGCCAAGAATCAACCTTTAGGGATGGCTACACCTTC. Its translation: CASSQESTFRDGYTF.

V and J are TRBV20-1 and TRBJ2-1; no reliable D call. The germline V gene encodes CDR1 DFQATT and CDR2 SNEGSKA (reference sequence). V gave up 4 bases and J gave up 0 bases, with 7 bases separating them. This CDR3 contains 13 residues. CDR3 protein: CSAKVNSYNEQFF. As DNA, the CDR3 is TGCAGTGCTAAGGTTAACTCCTACAATGAGCAGTTCTTC.